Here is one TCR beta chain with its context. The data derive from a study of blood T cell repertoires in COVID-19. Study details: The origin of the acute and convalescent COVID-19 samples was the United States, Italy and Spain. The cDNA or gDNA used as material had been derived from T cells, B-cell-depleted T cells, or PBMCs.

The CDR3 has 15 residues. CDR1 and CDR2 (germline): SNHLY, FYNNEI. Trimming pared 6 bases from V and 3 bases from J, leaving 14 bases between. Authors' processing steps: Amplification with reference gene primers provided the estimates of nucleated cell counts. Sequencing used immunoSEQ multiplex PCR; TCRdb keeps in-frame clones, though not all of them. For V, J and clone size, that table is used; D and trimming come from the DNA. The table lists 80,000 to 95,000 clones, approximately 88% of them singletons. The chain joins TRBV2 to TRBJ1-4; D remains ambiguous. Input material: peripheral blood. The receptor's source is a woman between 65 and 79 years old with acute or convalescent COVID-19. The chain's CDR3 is CASRREGNPNEKLFF. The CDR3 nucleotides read TGTGCCAGCAGGAGGGAGGGCAATCCTAATGAAAAACTGTTTTTT.